This entry is about one T cell receptor (beta chain). Antigen: not known. These data are taken from a study of vaccination and CD4 T cells after COVID-19. Treatment meaning: approximately nine-day PBMC culture with coronavirus spike peptide pools or control peptides (ViraFEST assay). A few million PBMCs were grown per well alongside about 10 IU/ml IL-2 and about 9.9 ug/ml peptide pools. Sequenced with the Oncomine TCR Beta short-read assay was DNA taken from cultured CD4+ T cells. A single record per CDR3 protein comes from TCRdb applying MiXCR to the PCR reads. The table includes fewer than 20,000 distinct CDR3 sequences, 35% to 50% detected once. Germline CDR1 and CDR2: MNHEY and SMNVEV (reference sequence). This CDR3 region has 16 residues. V shed 5 bases and J shed 0 bases, with 17 bases lying between them.

This sequence joins TRBV27 and TRBJ2-7; D gene ambiguous. Sequences were derived from CD4+ T cells from blood, cultured in vitro, sampled after SARS-CoV-2 vaccination. This clonotype was sampled from a human donor who had recovered from COVID-19. CDR3 nucleotides: TGTGCCAGCAGTACCCGCCGGCCTAACGGCTCCTACGAGCAGTACTTC. Amino acids: CASSTRRPNGSYEQYF.